This T cell receptor (beta chain) was obtained from a study of CD8 T cells in Susac syndrome. Random hexamers were used to reverse transcribe an amount of about 0.5 to 1 ug RNA. In TCRdb, the immunoSEQ multiplex PCR reads were re-called with MiXCR into one record per CDR3 protein. In the table there are 250,000 or so distinct CDR3 sequences, around 93% of which are singletons. The V end lost 6 bases, the J end lost 7 bases, and 15 bases lay between the germline ends. Germline V gene lookup returns CDR1 MNHEY and CDR2 SVGAGI. CDR3 length: 13 amino acids. This TCR derives from a human donor with multiple sclerosis. The chain couples TRBV6-5 to TRBJ1-2, with D perhaps TRBD1 (6 bases). Sequenced: CD4+ T cells from PBMCs. The CDR3 here is CASSPGRGPGYTF. CDR3 DNA: TGTGCCAGCAGCCCCGGACGGGGGCCTGGCTACACCTTC.